This T cell receptor (beta chain) comes out of a study of T-cell reconstitution after alpha-beta-depleted transplantation in children. Overall study findings and caveats: T cells produced anew were the main source of T-cell counts and diversity one year after transplant. Several hundred expanded graft clones reportedly gave rise to the alpha-beta T cells present about two months after transplant.

This clonotype showed up many times. What it binds is not known. Molecular barcoding with unique molecular identifiers was used for the TCRbeta library. TCRdb itself ran the PCR reads through MiXCR, one entry per CDR3 protein. The table lists some 300,000 distinct CDR3 sequences, 10% of them singletons. The V end was cut by 4 bases, the J end by 9 bases, with 17 bases between. Germline-derived CDR1 and CDR2 are SGHRS and YFSETQ. The length of the CDR3 is 13 residues. This sample comprised PBMCs, obtained before TCRalphabeta/CD19-depleted stem cell transplant. The source is a boy in the first two years of life with acute myeloid leukemia, due to receive a stem cell transplant. The chain recombines TRBV5-1 with TRBJ2-7, with a weak D call TRBD2 (6 bases). CDR3 protein: CASSPLEDGRQYF. CDR3 nucleotide sequence: TGCGCCAGCAGCCCGCTGGAGGACGGGAGGCAGTACTTC. The full variable domain, completed using reference TRBV5-1 and TRBJ2-7, is KAGVTQTPRYLIKTRGQQVTLSCSPISGHRSVSWYQQTPGQGLQFLFEYFSETQRNKGNFPGRFSGRQFSNSRSEMNVSTLELGDSALYLCASSPLEDGRQYFGPGTRLTVT.